The rows below give T cell receptor beta chains drawn from one sample of a study of T and B cells in COVID-19 patients. TCRdb fed the multiplex PCR reads into MiXCR, producing one record per CDR3 protein. The sample contains around 21,000 distinct CDR3 sequences, 30% to 35% of which appear only once. Sequenced input: blood. The receptor set was obtained from a human donor who had recovered from COVID-19. Both conserved end residues are part of each CDR3. Each record gives: D gene, clone size, V gene, J gene, CDR3 protein, CDR3 DNA. A D gene is named only where the DNA matches it firmly. Where a row states a size, it is once, few, many or the class of an expanded clone; other rows omit it.

TRBD1	NA	TRBV12-3/TRBV12-4	TRBJ2-3	CASSSDREGTDTQYF	TGTGCCAGCAGTTCGGACAGGGAGGGCACAGATACGCAGTATTTT
NA	medium-sized	TRBV18	TRBJ2-7	CASSYEGRYEQYF	TGTGCCAGCTCATACGAAGGAAGGTACGAGCAGTACTTC
NA	many	TRBV6-1	TRBJ2-2	CASKEGMGANTGELFF	TGTGCCAGCAAGGAGGGGATGGGGGCGAACACCGGGGAGCTGTTTTTT
NA	many	TRBV6-5	TRBJ2-7	CASSLAGSKLSSYEQYF	TGTGCCAGCAGTTTAGCAGGATCCAAGCTGAGCTCCTACGAGCAGTACTTC
TRBD1	NA	TRBV7-9	TRBJ1-2	CASSLRTGDGYTF	TGTGCCAGCAGCTTAAGAACAGGGGATGGCTACACCTTC
TRBD1	NA	TRBV20-1	TRBJ2-3	CSAALRQGASTDTQYF	TGCAGTGCCGCACTCCGACAGGGGGCTAGCACAGATACGCAGTATTTT
TRBD2	few	TRBV5-6	TRBJ2-5	CASSFIRTSGASWGGETQYF	TGTGCCAGCAGCTTCATCCGGACTAGCGGGGCCAGTTGGGGGGGGGAGACCCAGTACTTC
NA	once	TRBV29-1	TRBJ2-1	CSVVDSGVLYEQYFGPGTYNEQFF	NA
NA	NA	TRBV6-1	TRBJ1-5	CASTPGGQVNQPQHF	TGTGCCAGCACCCCGGGGGGGCAGGTCAATCAGCCCCAGCATTTT
NA	NA	TRBV19	TRBJ2-1	CASAPSTVNEQFF	TGTGCCAGCGCCCCCAGCACGGTGAATGAGCAGTTCTTC
TRBD2	NA	TRBV28	TRBJ2-7	CASSLYGGANEQYF	TGTGCCAGCAGTTTATACGGGGGGGCCAATGAGCAGTACTTC
NA	few	TRBV11-3	TRBJ2-3	CASSLVVTDTQYF	TGTGCCAGCAGCTTAGTTGTCACAGATACGCAGTATTTT
NA	many	TRBV19	TRBJ1-2	CASTHGQPKYGYTF	TGTGCCAGTACCCATGGACAGCCGAAGTATGGCTACACCTTC
NA	many	TRBV30	TRBJ1-4	CAWSPSGRANEKLFF	TGTGCCTGGTCACCATCGGGGCGAGCTAATGAAAAACTGTTTTTT
TRBD2	NA	TRBV20-1	TRBJ2-1	CSALREVEQFF	TGCAGTGCTTTACGGGAGGTTGAGCAGTTCTTC
NA	NA	TRBV29-1	TRBJ2-7	CSVGTGRGEQYF	TGCAGCGTCGGGACCGGGAGAGGCGAGCAGTACTTC
TRBD2	many	TRBV5-6	TRBJ2-4	CASSWGGAKNIQYF	TGTGCCAGCAGCTGGGGGGGAGCCAAAAACATTCAGTACTTC
TRBD2	NA	TRBV4-2	TRBJ2-3	CASSPGRSGGDTDTQYF	TGTGCCAGCAGCCCCGGCCGCAGCGGGGGGGACACAGATACGCAGTATTTT
NA	medium-sized	TRBV5-6	TRBJ2-3	CASSLTDTQYF	TGTGCCAGCAGCTTGACAGATACGCAGTATTTT
NA	many	TRBV6-5	TRBJ2-7	CASSYSLRDEQYF	TGTGCCAGCAGTTACTCGTTGCGGGACGAGCAGTACTTC
NA	few	TRBV30	TRBJ1-4	CAWRTVNEKLFF	TGTGCCTGGAGAACTGTTAATGAAAAACTGTTTTTT
TRBD2	NA	TRBV4-2	TRBJ2-1	CASNGLAGEQFF	TGTGCCAGCAACGGACTAGCAGGGGAGCAGTTCTTC
TRBD1	few	TRBV6-2/TRBV6-3	TRBJ2-7	CASRGTGLSYEQYF	TGTGCCAGCAGAGGGACAGGGTTATCCTACGAGCAGTACTTC
NA	NA	TRBV5-6	TRBJ1-1	CASSLVRVSANTEAFF	TGTGCCAGCAGCTTGGTTAGGGTAAGCGCGAACACTGAAGCTTTCTTT
NA	medium-sized	TRBV19	TRBJ2-3	CASRPGRPLFTDTQYF	TGTGCCAGTAGGCCGGGACGCCCACTTTTCACAGATACGCAGTATTTT
NA	medium-sized	TRBV19	TRBJ2-7	CASSQNRAAYEQYF	TGTGCCAGTAGTCAAAACAGAGCAGCCTACGAGCAGTACTTC
NA	NA	TRBV18	TRBJ2-4	CASSPLVGGTAKNIQYF	TGTGCCAGCTCACCCCTTGTGGGGGGCACGGCCAAAAACATTCAGTACTTC
NA	few	TRBV6-6	TRBJ1-6	CASSYSMGGGSPSYNSPLHF	TGTGCCAGCAGTTACTCGATGGGTGGAGGATCCCCCTCCTATAATTCACCCCTCCACTTT
NA	NA	TRBV30	TRBJ1-5	CAWSNRDNQPQHF	TGTGCCTGGAGTAATAGGGATAATCAGCCCCAGCATTTT
NA	NA	TRBV12-3/TRBV12-4	TRBJ1-5	CASSTAMLGFGNQPQHF	TGTGCCAGCAGTACGGCCATGTTGGGCTTCGGCAATCAGCCCCAGCATTTT
NA	few	TRBV6-5	TRBJ1-5	CASRRSGGNQPQHF	TGTGCCAGCAGACGCTCAGGGGGCAATCAGCCCCAGCATTTT
NA	NA	TRBV7-9	TRBJ1-2	CASSRGQTINYGYTF	TGTGCCAGCAGTCGTGGACAGACGATTAACTATGGCTACACCTTC
TRBD1	many	TRBV5-5	TRBJ2-1	CASSLAGGGLVEQFF	TGTGCCAGCAGCTTGGCAGGGGGCGGCCTTGTGGAGCAGTTCTTC
TRBD2	once	TRBV5-6	TRBJ2-7	CASSLVAGTAYEQYF	TGCGCCAGCAGCTTGGTAGCGGGGACGGCCTACGAGCAGTACTTC
NA	few	TRBV5-6	TRBJ1-5	CASSLGGRQPQHF	TGTGCCAGCAGCTTGGGGGGACGGCAGCCCCAGCATTTT
TRBD2	few	TRBV4-2	TRBJ2-5	CASSQDRGLAGAKETQYF	TGTGCCAGCAGCCAAGATCGAGGACTAGCGGGGGCCAAAGAGACCCAGTACTTC
NA	few	TRBV27	TRBJ1-4	CASRLAGTNHEKLFF	TGTGCCAGCAGACTCGCCGGGACTAACCATGAAAAACTGTTTTTT
TRBD2	NA	TRBV5-1	TRBJ2-5	CASSLPLSGGAEETQYF	TGCGCCAGCAGCTTGCCCCTTAGCGGGGGAGCCGAAGAGACCCAGTACTTC
NA	few	TRBV5-6	TRBJ2-5	CASRQAGLRGTQYF	TGTGCCAGCCGCCAAGCGGGCCTGAGGGGGACCCAGTACTTC
NA	few	TRBV6-5	TRBJ1-2	CASRWLGTNYGYTF	TGTGCCAGCAGGTGGTTGGGGACTAACTATGGCTACACCTTC
NA	NA	TRBV28	TRBJ1-4	CASVQGDEKLFF	TGTGCCAGCGTACAGGGCGACGAAAAACTGTTTTTT
TRBD2	medium-sized	TRBV29-1	TRBJ2-7	CSVSAGTVYEQYF	TGCAGCGTGTCAGCGGGGACGGTCTACGAGCAGTACTTC
NA	NA	TRBV5-4	TRBJ1-1	CASSLGLARKNTEAFF	TGTGCCAGCAGCTTGGGACTCGCGAGGAAGAACACTGAAGCTTTCTTT
NA	few	TRBV7-9	TRBJ2-3	CASSLGGPDTQYF	TGTGCCAGCAGCTTGGGGGGGCCGGATACGCAGTATTTT
TRBD2	NA	TRBV5-6	TRBJ2-7	CASSLPGGLSSYEQYF	TGTGCCAGCAGCTTGCCCGGGGGGTTAAGCTCCTACGAGCAGTACTTC
NA	many	TRBV6-5	TRBJ2-7	CASSKEYEQYF	TGTGCCAGCAGTAAAGAATACGAGCAGTACTTC
NA	many	TRBV6-5	TRBJ1-2	CASSYRHDLTNYGYTF	TGTGCCAGCAGTTACCGGCACGATCTTACTAACTATGGCTACACCTTC
NA	many	TRBV18	TRBJ2-5	CASSPPVLTPWAQETQYF	TGTGCCAGCTCACCACCGGTGTTGACCCCATGGGCACAAGAGACCCAGTACTTC
NA	once	TRBV27	TRBJ1-2	CASSGAGWKGDYGYTF	TGTGCCAGCAGCGGGGCAGGTTGGAAGGGGGACTATGGCTACACCTTC
NA	medium-sized	TRBV27	TRBJ2-2	CASRPHRGGELFF	TGTGCCAGCCGCCCCCACCGTGGCGGGGAGCTGTTTTTT
TRBD2	NA	TRBV12-3/TRBV12-4	TRBJ2-2	CASSLGGGATGELFF	TGTGCCAGCAGTTTGGGCGGGGGGGCTACCGGGGAGCTGTTTTTT
TRBD1	medium-sized	TRBV6-5	TRBJ2-7	CASSYSDRGPYEQYF	TGTGCCAGCAGTTACTCGGACAGGGGTCCATACGAGCAGTACTTC
NA	many	TRBV11-3	TRBJ1-2	CARGHRGYTF	TGTGCCAGGGGTCACCGAGGCTACACCTTC
TRBD1	NA	TRBV6-5	TRBJ1-6	CASSSPGQGALPHF	TGTGCCAGCAGTTCCCCGGGACAGGGGGCCCTTCCCCACTTT
TRBD1	medium-sized	TRBV19	TRBJ2-5	CASSLGTVETQYF	TGTGCCAGTAGTCTCGGGACAGTAGAGACCCAGTACTTC